Below are 27 T cell receptor beta chains sequenced from a single sample in a study of blood T cell repertoires in COVID-19. Repertoires were generated with immunoSEQ multiplex PCR, while TCRdb's copy carries only in-frame clones and drops some. This sample has under 350,000 clones, with about nine tenths found just once. Input material: PBMCs or T cells enriched from blood (not recorded which). The receptor source for this set is a woman aged 40-49 years who had recovered from COVID-19.

The chain employs TRBV6-5 and TRBJ1-4, with 7 bases identical to TRBD1. V lost 5 bases to trimming and J lost 0 bases; unmatched junction nucleotides: 3. The CDR3 consists of 15 residues. Germline CDR1 reads MNHEY; CDR2 reads SVGAGI. Here the CDR3 reads CASSRTGSTNEKLFF. The CDR3 nucleotides read TGTGCCAGCAGTCGGACAGGATCAACTAATGAAAAACTGTTTTTT.

This chain links TRBV7-2 with TRBJ2-2; weak D call: TRBD2 (5 bases). Germline CDR1 SGHTA, CDR2 FQGNSA. Trimming took off 4 bases at V and 6 bases at J, with 18 bases between the two ends. This CDR3 comprises 16 residues. In nucleotides, the CDR3 is TGTGCCAGCAGCTCATACGGGGTAGGGTTGGCCGGGGAGCTGTTTTTT. Protein sequence: CASSSYGVGLAGELFF.

V gene TRBV11-3 combines with J gene TRBJ1-6, with D possibly matching TRBD1 (5 bases). Germline V lookup: CDR1 SGHNT, CDR2 YENEEA. The CDR3 runs to 13 residues. Trimming removed 5 bases from V and 7 bases from J, with 9 bases in between. The CDR3 is CASSVQGNSPLHF. In DNA form, the CDR3 reads TGTGCCAGCAGCGTTCAGGGAAATTCACCCCTCCACTTT. Full variable domain (remainder filled in from reference TRBV11-3 and TRBJ1-6): EAGVVQSPRYKIIEKKQPVAFWCNPISGHNTLYWYLQNLGQGPELLIRYENEEAVDDSQLPKDRFSAERLKGVDSTLKIQPAELGDSAVYLCASSVQGNSPLHFGNGTRLTVT.

The chain links TRBV11-3 to TRBJ2-3, with D uncertain. Germline V gene data show CDR1 as SGHNT and CDR2 as YENEEA. Trimming stripped 1 base from V and 0 bases from J, with 14 bases between. The CDR3 totals 17 residues. The CDR3 sequence is CASSLGQTIPSTDTQYF. As DNA, the CDR3 is TGTGCCAGCAGCTTAGGGCAGACAATTCCTAGCACAGATACGCAGTATTTT.

This rearrangement joins TRBV19 to TRBJ2-1, with TRBD2 matching 7 bases. The junction had 5 bases not matched to a gene; V was cut back by 3 bases and J by 3 bases. The germline V gene encodes CDR1 LNHDA and CDR2 SQIVND (reference sequence). This CDR3 region has 15 residues. The CDR3 loop reads CASSMWGGLYNEQFF. The CDR3 DNA sequence: TGTGCCAGTAGTATGTGGGGGGGACTCTACAATGAGCAGTTCTTC.

The genes are TRBV5-1 and TRBJ2-2; 8 bases are shared with TRBD2. Germline CDR1 reads SGHRS; CDR2 reads YFSETQ. CDR3 size: 14 residues. Trimming at V came to 4 bases and at J to 4 bases, leaving 3 bases not matched to a gene. The CDR3: CASSPGTSTGELFF. The CDR3 DNA follows: TGCGCCAGCAGCCCGGGGACTAGCACCGGGGAGCTGTTTTTT.

As DNA, the CDR3 is TGTGCCAGCAGCCTCCATAGACAGACTGGAAACACCATATATTTT. This encodes CASSLHRQTGNTIYF. The chain links TRBV11-2 to TRBJ1-3, with D perhaps TRBD1 (5 bases). V lost 5 bases, J lost 2 bases, and 13 bases lay in between. The CDR3 is 15 amino acids. Germline V CDR1 and CDR2: SGHAT, FQNNGV.

Remarks on this clone: This specimen includes other DNA sequences encoding the same CDR3. The chain joins TRBV29-1 to TRBJ1-4; 7 nucleotides match TRBD1. V lost 4 bases, J lost 5 bases, and 4 bases stayed unmatched. Germline-derived CDR1 and CDR2 are SQVTM and ANQGSEA. The CDR3 spans 13 residues. This CDR3 reads CSVVGQLNEKLFF. CDR3 in DNA: TGCAGCGTTGTGGGACAGCTAAATGAAAAACTGTTTTTT.

A remark on this clone: Compared with germline, one end of the junction differs, possibly owing to a read error. The rearrangement links TRBV10-1 to TRBJ1-6; D is unresolved. CDR3 length: 12 residues. Germline V gives CDR1 WNHNN, CDR2 SYGVQD (reference sequence). The CDR3, as DNA: TGCGCCAGCGTGTATCTTCGGGAGTTAATGTTGTTT. Amino acids: CASVYLRELMLF.

The chain employs TRBV7-2 and TRBJ1-2; D call uncertain. V was cut by 5 bases and J by 6 bases, with 16 bases left in between. The CDR3 runs 14 residues. CDR1 is SGHTA and CDR2 is FQGNSA in the germline V gene. Here the CDR3 reads CASSPRWERHGYTF. CDR3 in DNA: TGTGCCAGCAGCCCCCGCTGGGAGCGTCATGGCTACACCTTC.

The rearrangement uses TRBV30 and TRBJ2-2; possibly TRBD2 for D (5 bases). There are 13 residues in the CDR3. V was clipped by 7 bases and J by 2 bases, with 11 bases between them. CDR1 and CDR2 from the germline V gene are GTSNPN and SVGIG (reference sequence). As DNA, the CDR3 is TGTGCCTTGCGGGCAGTCAACACCGGGGAGCTGTTTTTT. As protein: CALRAVNTGELFF.

V gene TRBV27 combines with J gene TRBJ1-4; 8 bases are shared with TRBD1. The CDR3 spans 14 residues. V was clipped by 2 bases and J by 11 bases; unmatched bases: 7. Per the germline V gene, CDR1 is MNHEY and CDR2 is SMNVEV (reference sequence). The CDR3 nucleotides are TGTGCCAGCAGTTTAGGCCTTCAGGGGGCGAAACTGTTTTTT. Translated, it gives CASSLGLQGAKLFF.

The chain links TRBV5-1 to TRBJ2-3, with TRBD2 matching 9 bases. In germline, CDR1 is SGHRS, CDR2 YFSETQ. The CDR3 has 15 amino acids. V dropped 2 bases and J dropped 3; count of bases not matched to a gene: 4. The chain's CDR3 is CASSFSGSITDTQYF. In DNA, the CDR3 is TGCGCCAGCAGCTTTAGCGGGAGTATTACAGATACGCAGTATTTT.

The chain has TRBV11-2 and TRBJ2-1, with TRBD2 identical over 10 bases. Trimming took 4 bases from V and 5 from J; bases not matched to a gene: 5. The germline V gene has CDR1 SGHAT and CDR2 FQNNGV. The CDR3 contains 15 residues. CDR3 region: CASSYSGRADNEQFF. The CDR3 nucleotides are TGTGCCAGCAGCTACAGCGGGAGGGCCGACAATGAGCAGTTCTTC. Looking up the rest from reference TRBV11-2 and TRBJ2-1 gives the full variable domain: EAGVAQSPRYKIIEKRQSVAFWCNPISGHATLYWYQQILGQGPKLLIQFQNNGVVDDSQLPKDRFSAERLKGVDSTLKIQPAKLEDSAVYLCASSYSGRADNEQFFGPGTRLTVL.

V usage is TRBV7-9 and J usage is TRBJ1-4; a weak D match, TRBD1 (6 bases). The CDR3 is 15 residues long. Germline CDR1 SEHNR, CDR2 FQNEAQ (reference sequence). Between the trimmed V and J ends, which lost 4 bases and 8 bases, there was a span of 17 bases. The CDR3 region is CASSYTSGDWEKLFF. The CDR3 DNA reads TGTGCCAGCAGCTACACTTCAGGGGATTGGGAAAAACTGTTTTTT.

This rearrangement joins TRBV5-1 to TRBJ2-3; D might be TRBD2 (5 bases). V lost 4 bases and J lost 4, with 13 bases in between. The CDR3 spans 14 residues. Germline CDR1 SGHRS, CDR2 YFSETQ. The CDR3 DNA follows: TGCGCCAGCAGCCCTAGCTCTGGTGCAGATACGCAGTATTTT. Amino acids: CASSPSSGADTQYF.

Only one count was recorded for this clone. This rearrangement joins TRBV18 to TRBJ1-4, with D possibly matching TRBD1 (5 bases). This CDR3 contains 14 residues. Germline V gene data show CDR1 as KGHSH and CDR2 as LQKENI. Trimming left V 4 bases short and J 6 bases short, with 12 bases between. The CDR3: CASSLQGNYEKLFF. CDR3 bases: TGTGCCAGCTCACTTCAGGGCAACTATGAAAAACTGTTTTTT.

The chain has TRBV5-4 and TRBJ1-3, with D possibly TRBD1 on 6 matching bases. V lost 5 bases to trimming and J lost 4 bases, with 13 bases between them. The CDR3 length is 14 residues. CDR1 is SGHNT, CDR2 YYREEE, per germline (reference sequence). The DNA of the CDR3 is TGTGCCAGCAGTAAACAGGGAATGGGAAACACCATATATTTT. Protein: CASSKQGMGNTIYF. Full variable domain (outside the CDR3, taken from reference TRBV5-4 and TRBJ1-3): ETGVTQSPTHLIKTRGQQVTLRCSSQSGHNTVSWYQQALGQGPQFIFQYYREEENGRGNFPPRFSGLQFPNYSSELNVNALELDDSALYLCASSKQGMGNTIYFGEGSWLTVV.

The genes are TRBV4-2 and TRBJ2-1, with 8 bases lining up with TRBD2. The CDR3 length is 17 residues. CDR1 and CDR2 (germline): LGHNA, YNFKEQ. Unmatched junction bases numbered 21, after V lost 1 base and J lost 16 bases. CDR3: CASSQVPTSAGQREYFF. As DNA, the CDR3 is TGTGCCAGCAGCCAAGTACCGACTTCCGCCGGCCAGCGGGAGTACTTCTTC.

The CDR3 here is CASSSREGVNTEAFF. CDR3 coding DNA: TGCGCCAGCAGCTCGAGAGAGGGGGTAAACACTGAAGCTTTCTTT. The chain carries TRBV5-1 and TRBJ1-1, with D possibly TRBD1 on 6 matching bases. Germline loops: CDR1 SGHRS, CDR2 YFSETQ. This CDR3 spans 15 amino acids. Trimming removed 3 bases at V and 2 bases at J, with 14 bases between.

The chain has TRBV11-3 and TRBJ2-3; TRBD1 matches at 8 bases. Germline loops: CDR1 SGHNT, CDR2 YENEEA. The CDR3 loop spans 14 amino acids. The V and J ends lost 5 bases and 3 bases, in that order; junction bases with no gene match: 4. As DNA, the CDR3 is TGTGCCAGCAGCCCCAGGGGGCTGACAGATACGCAGTATTTT. Translating gives CASSPRGLTDTQYF.

This clone was observed a single time. The rearrangement links TRBV11-1 to TRBJ2-1; 8 positions match TRBD1. The CDR3 is 14 residues long. The V gene end was trimmed by 5 bases and the J gene end by 4 bases; junction bases not matched to a gene: 4. The germline gives CDR1 SGHAT, CDR2 FQDESV (reference sequence). The CDR3 DNA follows: TGTGCCAGCAGCGCAGGGGGCGCGTACAATGAGCAGTTCTTC. This gives the protein CASSAGGAYNEQFF.

This clone was counted a single time. The chain employs TRBV4-2 and TRBJ1-2, with 9 bases that match TRBD1. The CDR3 consists of 18 residues. V lost 0 bases to trimming and J lost 7 bases; unmatched junction nucleotides: 15. Germline lookup yields CDR1 LGHNA and CDR2 YNFKEQ. CDR3 sequence reads: CASSQDPSRTGAGGGYTF. CDR3 nucleotide sequence: TGTGCCAGCAGCCAAGATCCCTCCCGGACAGGGGCAGGAGGTGGCTACACCTTC.

This clone was counted only a few times. The gene calls are TRBV10-3 and TRBJ2-2; 9 bases are a match to TRBD2. Germline V gene data show CDR1 as ENHRY and CDR2 as SYGVKD. This CDR3 has 15 amino acids. After removal of 8 bases from V and 5 bases from J, the junction contained 9 bases not matched to a gene. CDR3 in DNA: TGTGCCATCTCTTCGGCTAGCGGGGTAACCGGGGAGCTGTTTTTT. It encodes CAISSASGVTGELFF.

This clone was recorded only once. The DNA for the CDR3 is TGTGCCTGGAGTGTAACGAGGGCTTATGGCTACACCTTC. Translated, it gives CAWSVTRAYGYTF. The chain uses TRBV30 and TRBJ1-2; D not certain. Germline V gene sequence: CDR1 GTSNPN, CDR2 SVGIG (reference sequence). Trimming pared 0 bases from V and 5 bases from J, leaving 10 bases between. CDR3 length: 13 residues.

This clone was found many times. The chain combines TRBV5-4 with TRBJ2-7; TRBD2 agrees at 9 bases. Germline trimming cut 2 bases from V and 5 bases from J; bases unmatched to any gene: 2. Germline lookup yields CDR1 SGHNT and CDR2 YYREEE (reference sequence). The CDR3 extends over 13 amino acids. CDR3 protein: CASSFGGRDEQYF. For the CDR3, the DNA is TGTGCCAGCAGCTTTGGCGGGAGGGACGAGCAGTACTTC.

The chain recombines TRBV2 with TRBJ1-5; 8 positions match TRBD1. V trimming: 5 bases; J trimming: 7 bases; junction bases outside the gene matches: 7. CDR3 size: 14 residues. Germline CDR1 SNHLY, CDR2 FYNNEI. CDR3 in DNA: TGTGCCAGCAGTCCCCGGGACAGGCGGCAGCCCCAGCATTTT. It specifies CASSPRDRRQPQHF.